These 26 T cell receptor beta chains were sequenced from one sample in a study of T cell responses to AZD1222 COVID-19 vaccine. The assay was immunoSEQ multiplex PCR, and TCRdb's table has in-frame clones only and misses some. This table has some 190,000 clones, about 89% appearing once. The sequencing used peripheral blood, collected 28 days after the second AZD1222 dose. The receptor source for this set is an adult who received the AZD1222 COVID-19 vaccine.

The J gene is TRBJ2-3, the V gene TRBV5-1; 7 positions agree with TRBD1. CDR1 is SGHRS, CDR2 YFSETQ, per germline. The CDR3 covers 15 residues. The ends lost 4 bases at V and 4 bases at J; junction bases unmatched: 9. CDR3 nucleotide sequence: TGCGCCAGCAGCCCAGGGACAGTTGAGGCAGATACGCAGTATTTT. Its translation is CASSPGTVEADTQYF.

The chain is built from TRBV5-5 and TRBJ1-4; TRBD1 aligns across 8 bases. Trimming removed 3 bases from V and 8 bases from J; junction bases left unmatched: 6. Germline loops: CDR1 SGHKS, CDR2 YYEKEE (reference sequence). This CDR3 spans 14 amino acids. Written as DNA, the CDR3 is TGTGCCAGCAGCTGGGACAGGAAGGGGGAAAAACTGTTTTTT. It encodes CASSWDRKGEKLFF.

This chain connects TRBV5-4 to TRBJ2-1; tentatively, D is TRBD1 (5 bases). V lost 4 bases, J lost 5 bases, and 13 bases lay in between. This CDR3 contains 14 residues. The V gene's germline CDR1 is SGHNT and CDR2 YYREEE (reference sequence). The CDR3 here is CASSGRMTDNEQFF. For the CDR3, the DNA is TGTGCCAGCAGCGGACGGATGACAGACAATGAGCAGTTCTTC.

J is TRBJ2-3 and V is TRBV5-4; possible D gene TRBD2, 6 bases. The germline V and J ends were trimmed by 3 bases and 2 bases, with 7 bases remaining between them. CDR1 SGHNT and CDR2 YYREEE come from the germline V gene (reference sequence). The CDR3 is made up of 13 amino acids. CDR3 in amino acids: CASSWDFTDTQYF. The DNA for the CDR3 is TGTGCCAGCAGCTGGGACTTCACAGATACGCAGTATTTT.

The chain couples TRBV24-1 to TRBJ2-1; 7 nucleotides match TRBD1. J lost 2 bases, V lost 4 bases, and 10 bases had no gene match. The CDR3 is 17 amino acids. Per germline, CDR1 KGHDR and CDR2 SFDVKD. CDR3 region: CATSDPRRGQTYNEQFF. CDR3 coding DNA: TGTGCCACCAGTGACCCCCGCCGGGGACAGACCTACAATGAGCAGTTCTTC.

This clone was observed a single time. The V and J genes are TRBV6-6 and TRBJ1-1; D gene unclear. The V end lost 6 bases, the J end lost 4 bases, and 12 bases lay between the germline ends. The CDR3 is 13 amino acids. CDR1 is MNHNY, CDR2 SVGAGI, per germline (reference sequence). The CDR3 spells CASRPKGSTEAFF. The CDR3 bases are TGTGCCAGCAGACCCAAGGGCAGCACTGAAGCTTTCTTT.

This chain joins TRBV5-5 and TRBJ2-3, with TRBD1 as a possible D gene (6 bases). Trimming took off 0 bases at V and 2 bases at J, with 13 bases between the two ends. This CDR3 region has 16 residues. The germline CDR1 and CDR2 sequences are SGHKS and YYEKEE (reference sequence). The CDR3 sequence: CASSLATGRPTDTQYF. CDR3 DNA sequence: TGTGCCAGCAGCTTGGCCACAGGGCGACCCACAGATACGCAGTATTTT.

The chain has TRBV30 and TRBJ1-2; tentatively, D is TRBD1 (5 bases). Between the trimmed V and J ends, which lost 8 bases and 4 bases, there was a span of 17 bases. Per the germline V gene, CDR1 is GTSNPN and CDR2 is SVGIG (reference sequence). The CDR3 is 13 residues long. The CDR3 region is CAGWSGGGYGYTF. The CDR3 DNA is TGTGCCGGATGGTCGGGGGGTGGCTATGGCTACACCTTC.

The chain combines TRBV4-3 with TRBJ2-2, with TRBD2 matching 11 bases. CDR1 LGHNA and CDR2 YSLEER come from the germline V gene. V dropped 1 base and J dropped 3; count of bases not matched to a gene: 10. The length of the CDR3 is 19 residues. CDR3 DNA: TGCGCCAGCAGCCAAGCCTACCCCGGACTAGCGGGCCACACCGGGGAGCTGTTTTTT. Translation gives CASSQAYPGLAGHTGELFF.

The chain is built from TRBV3-1 (or the pseudogene TRBV3-2) and TRBJ2-7; 11 nucleotides line up with TRBD1. CDR1 and CDR2 from the germline V gene are LGHDT and YNNKEL (reference sequence). V dropped 0 bases and J dropped 3; count of bases not matched to a gene: 16. The CDR3 extends over 20 amino acids. Written as DNA, the CDR3 is TGTGCCAGCAGCCAAGATCCCTGTAAAACGGGACAGGGGGTTGTCTACGAGCAGTACTTC. Encoded protein: CASSQDPCKTGQGVVYEQYF.

The chain employs TRBV7-9 and TRBJ2-6, with D possibly matching TRBD2 (5 bases). Trimming pared 1 base from V and 0 bases from J, leaving 10 bases between. The CDR3 totals 17 residues. Germline CDR1 reads SEHNR; CDR2 reads FQNEAQ (reference sequence). CDR3 sequence: CASSLGGRHSGANVLTF. The DNA of the CDR3 is TGTGCCAGCAGCTTAGGAGGGCGGCACTCTGGGGCCAACGTCCTGACTTTC.

This clone was seen only once. This rearrangement joins TRBV19 to TRBJ1-5; TRBD1 is a possible D gene (6 bases). Germline CDR1 LNHDA, CDR2 SQIVND (reference sequence). The CDR3 length is 16 residues. V lost 6 bases and J lost 1, with 16 bases in between. The CDR3 DNA is TGTGCCAGTAGATTGAGGGGGGGACCGAGCAATCAGCCCCAGCATTTT. This gives the protein CASRLRGGPSNQPQHF.

The J gene is TRBJ2-7, the V gene TRBV4-1, with D uncertain. The CDR3 is 15 residues long. The ends were cut back, 1 base at V and 2 bases at J, with 12 bases in the middle. Germline CDR1 is MGHRA and CDR2 is YSYEKL. Here the CDR3 reads CASSQATSITYEQYF. In DNA, the CDR3 is TGCGCCAGCAGCCAAGCCACGAGTATAACCTACGAGCAGTACTTC.

The chain joins TRBV7-9 to TRBJ2-3, with D maybe TRBD2 (6 bases). Trimming stripped 3 bases from V and 0 bases from J, with 22 bases between. This CDR3 has 19 amino acids. Germline CDR1 reads SEHNR; CDR2 reads FQNEAQ (reference sequence). This CDR3 reads CASSFHLSWGDKSTDTQYF. The CDR3 DNA reads as TGTGCCAGCAGCTTCCATCTAAGCTGGGGGGATAAGAGCACAGATACGCAGTATTTT.

The chain recombines TRBV7-8 with TRBJ2-1; D unclear. From germline, CDR1 is SGHVS and CDR2 FQNEAQ. The CDR3 contains 13 residues. V was cut by 1 base and J by 6 bases, with 7 bases left in between. CDR3 sequence: CASSLELLNEQFF. In DNA, the CDR3 is TGTGCCAGCAGCTTAGAACTTCTCAATGAGCAGTTCTTC.

The rearrangement uses TRBV7-9 and TRBJ1-2; D gene uncertain. With 1 base removed from V and 5 bases from J, the gap between germline ends came to 5 bases. The germline V gene has CDR1 SEHNR and CDR2 FQNEAQ (reference sequence). The CDR3 has 12 amino acids. CDR3: CASSLVGYGYTF. CDR3 nucleotide sequence: TGTGCCAGCAGCTTAGTAGGGTATGGCTACACCTTC.

The chain employs TRBV9 and TRBJ1-1; 8 nucleotides line up with TRBD1. Unmatched junction bases numbered 5, after V lost 0 bases and J lost 4 bases. The germline V gene encodes CDR1 SGDLS and CDR2 YYNGEE. This CDR3 is 15 amino acids long. In DNA, the CDR3 is TGTGCCAGCAGCGTAGAACAGGGGGTGGGCACTGAAGCTTTCTTT. Translation: CASSVEQGVGTEAFF.

V and J are TRBV5-8 and TRBJ2-5; 14 nucleotides agree with TRBD2. The CDR3 has 17 residues. Trimming at V came to 4 bases and at J to 5 bases, leaving 10 bases not matched to a gene. CDR1 is SGHTS, CDR2 YDEGEE, per germline. The CDR3 nucleotides are TGTGCCAGCAGCCCTGGACTAGCGGGAGGATGGAAGGAGACCCAGTACTTC. It translates to CASSPGLAGGWKETQYF. The whole variable domain, filled in from reference TRBV5-8 and TRBJ2-5, reads EAGVTQSPTHLIKTRGQQATLRCSPISGHTSVYWYQQALGLGLQFLLWYDEGEERNRGNFPPRFSGRQFPNYSSELNVNALELEDSALYLCASSPGLAGGWKETQYFGPGTRLLVL.

The CDR3 spells CASTSRAENYGYTF. In nucleotides, the CDR3 is TGTGCCAGCACCAGTCGGGCAGAGAACTATGGCTACACCTTC. The V call is TRBV25-1, the J call TRBJ1-2; the D is unclear. The germline V and J ends were trimmed by 7 bases and 2 bases, with 14 bases remaining between them. Per germline, CDR1 MGHDK and CDR2 SYGVNS. This CDR3 has 14 amino acids.

In nucleotides, the CDR3 is TGTGCCAGCAGCCAGTGGGACGGTCAGCCCCAGCATTTT. It codes for CASSQWDGQPQHF. This rearrangement joins TRBV9 to TRBJ1-5; tentatively, D is TRBD1 (5 bases). Germline V gives CDR1 SGDLS, CDR2 YYNGEE. This CDR3 has 13 residues. Deletions cut 4 bases from V and 6 bases from J, with 11 bases between.

This clone turned up a few times. V is TRBV2 and J is TRBJ2-7, with 9 bases lining up with TRBD1. Germline V gives CDR1 SNHLY, CDR2 FYNNEI. The CDR3 is 14 residues long. J gave up 3 bases and V 8 bases, and 8 bases lay outside the gene matches. The CDR3: CASGVGTGFYEQYF. Here the CDR3 DNA reads TGTGCCAGCGGGGTGGGGACAGGGTTCTACGAGCAGTACTTC.

The rearrangement uses TRBV11-2 and TRBJ2-5; 11 bases line up with TRBD2. CDR1 and CDR2 from the germline V gene are SGHAT and FQNNGV. V shed 5 bases, J shed 2 bases, and the junction held 1 base outside the gene matches. The CDR3 is 14 residues long. The CDR3 loop reads CASSRLAGQETQYF. CDR3 bases: TGTGCCAGCAGCAGACTAGCGGGGCAAGAGACCCAGTACTTC.

The chain is built from TRBV16 and TRBJ1-1, with no clear D. Germline V gene sequence: CDR1 KGHSY, CDR2 FQNENV. V was trimmed by 1 base and J by 0 bases, leaving 3 bases between them. CDR3 size: 13 residues. CDR3 in DNA: TGTGCCAGCAGCCAATGGTTGAACACTGAAGCTTTCTTT. Translating gives CASSQWLNTEAFF. Together with reference TRBV16 and TRBJ1-1, the CDR3 gives the full variable domain: GEEVAQTPKHLVRGEGQKAKLYCAPIKGHSYVFWYQQVLKNEFKFLISFQNENVFDETGMPKERFSAKCLPNSPCSLEIQATKLEDSAVYFCASSQWLNTEAFFGQGTRLTVV.

V is TRBV27 and J is TRBJ2-2; no clear D. V dropped 3 bases and J dropped 7 bases, with 9 bases sitting between them. Per germline, CDR1 MNHEY and CDR2 SMNVEV (reference sequence). The CDR3 has 13 amino acids. In DNA, the CDR3 is TGTGCCAGCAGTTTCCAGGCGAACGGGGAGCTGTTTTTT. Its translation: CASSFQANGELFF.

The chain joins TRBV2 to TRBJ2-2, with 9 bases lining up with TRBD2. This CDR3 has 17 amino acids. Germline CDR1 is SNHLY and CDR2 is FYNNEI. Trimming at V came to 5 bases and at J to 0 bases, leaving 7 bases not matched to a gene. The CDR3 here is CASSWTSASTNTGELFF. CDR3 nucleotides: TGTGCCAGCAGTTGGACTAGCGCCAGTACGAACACCGGGGAGCTGTTTTTT.

This clone was observed a few times. V gene TRBV4-1 combines with J gene TRBJ2-7; D possibly corresponds to TRBD1 (6 bases). Trimming took off 2 bases at V and 3 bases at J, with 17 bases between the two ends. Germline V lookup: CDR1 MGHRA, CDR2 YSYEKL. The CDR3 extends over 16 amino acids. DNA of the CDR3: TGCGCCAGCAGCCAACCAGGCCGGGACATAGGCTACGAGCAGTACTTC. Its protein is CASSQPGRDIGYEQYF.